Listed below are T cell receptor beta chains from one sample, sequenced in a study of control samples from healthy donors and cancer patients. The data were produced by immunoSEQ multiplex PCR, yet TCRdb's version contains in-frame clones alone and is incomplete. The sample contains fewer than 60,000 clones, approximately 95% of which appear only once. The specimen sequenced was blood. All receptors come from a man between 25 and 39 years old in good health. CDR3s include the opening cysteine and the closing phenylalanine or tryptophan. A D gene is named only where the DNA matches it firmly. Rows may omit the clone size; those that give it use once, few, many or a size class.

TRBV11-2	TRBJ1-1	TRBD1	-	TGTGCCAGCAGCTTAGGGACAGGGCTAAACACTGAAGCTTTCTTT	CASSLGTGLNTEAFF
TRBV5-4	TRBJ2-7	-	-	TGTGCCAGCAGCCCCTCGGGTGGCGTGTTCTCCTACGAGCAGTACTTC	CASSPSGGVFSYEQYF
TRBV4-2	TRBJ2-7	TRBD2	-	TGTGCCAGCAGCCGAGGTAGCGGGAACTCCTACGAGCAGTACTTC	CASSRGSGNSYEQYF
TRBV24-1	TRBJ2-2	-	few	TGTGCCACCAGTGATTCGACAGGCGGGACCGGGGAGCTGTTTTTT	CATSDSTGGTGELFF
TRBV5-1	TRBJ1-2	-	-	TGCGCCAGCAGCTTGCAGGAGGGGTTGAACTATGGCTACACCTTC	CASSLQEGLNYGYTF
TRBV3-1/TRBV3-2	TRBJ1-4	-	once	TGTGCCAGCAGCCACCTCAAGGGGGTTGAAGAAAAACTGTTTTTT	CASSHLKGVEEKLFF
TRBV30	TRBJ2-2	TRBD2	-	TGTGCCTGGACAGGCGGGAGGAACACCGGGGAGCTGTTTTTT	CAWTGGRNTGELFF
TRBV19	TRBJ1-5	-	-	TGTGCCAGTTCGAGGGAACCGACGCAGGGACCCTTATATAGCAATCAGCCCCAGCATTTT	CASSREPTQGPLYSNQPQHF
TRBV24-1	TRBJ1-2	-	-	TGTGCCACCAGTGATTTCGGTCGGACCTATGGCTACACCTTC	CATSDFGRTYGYTF
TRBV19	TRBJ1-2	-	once	TGTGCCAGTAGTATAGTGGCGTTCGACTATGGCTACACCTTC	CASSIVAFDYGYTF
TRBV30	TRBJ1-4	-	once	TGTGCCTGGAGTGGGGGACGGAGGAAACTGTTTTTT	CAWSGGRRKLFF
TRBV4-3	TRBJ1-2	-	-	TGCGCCAGCAGCCAGCTTGCCAGCTATGGCTACACCTTC	CASSQLASYGYTF
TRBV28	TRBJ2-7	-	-	TGTGCCAGCAGTTCCCCCCGGGCAGGTCTGACCTACGAGCAGTACTTC	CASSSPRAGLTYEQYF
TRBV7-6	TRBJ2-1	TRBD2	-	TGTGCCAGCAGCTTAGCGATCAGCGGGAACAATGAGCAGTTCTTC	CASSLAISGNNEQFF
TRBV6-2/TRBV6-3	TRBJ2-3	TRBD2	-	TGTACCAGCAGTCCGGGACTAGCGTCAGATACGCAGTATTTT	CTSSPGLASDTQYF
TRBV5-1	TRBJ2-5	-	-	TGCGCCAGCAGCTTGGCCCAAGAGACCCAGTACTTC	CASSLAQETQYF
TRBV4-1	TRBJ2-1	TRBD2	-	TGCGCCAGCAGCCGGGACTACAGCTCCTACAATGAGCAGTTCTTC	CASSRDYSSYNEQFF
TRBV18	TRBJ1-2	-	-	TGTGCCAGCTCACCACAGGGCGTTGGCTACACCTTC	CASSPQGVGYTF
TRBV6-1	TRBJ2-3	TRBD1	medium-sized	TGTGCCAGCAGTGAAGGGACAGGGGGCGCAGATACGCAGTATTTT	CASSEGTGGADTQYF
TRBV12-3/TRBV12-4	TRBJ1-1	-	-	TGTGCCAGCAGTTCCGGACAGAACACTGAAGCTTTCTTT	CASSSGQNTEAFF
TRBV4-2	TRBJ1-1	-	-	TGTGCCAGCAGCCAAGATCAAGAGAGGCAAGCTTTCTTT	CASSQDQERQAFF
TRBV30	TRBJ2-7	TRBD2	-	TGTGCCTGGGGTCAGATAGCGGGAGGGCCCGGCGAGCAGTACTTC	CAWGQIAGGPGEQYF
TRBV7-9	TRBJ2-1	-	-	TGTGCCAGCAGCTTAGTATTGGGGAGCGCTCGCAAATACAATGAGCAGTTCTTC	CASSLVLGSARKYNEQFF
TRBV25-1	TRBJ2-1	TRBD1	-	TGTGCCAGCAGTGAATACCAGGGACAGTACAATGAGCAGTTCTTC	CASSEYQGQYNEQFF
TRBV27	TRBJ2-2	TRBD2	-	TGTGCCAGCAGTTTGGGGACTAGCGGGAGAACCGGGGAGCTGTTTTTT	CASSLGTSGRTGELFF
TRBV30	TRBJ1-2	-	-	TGTGCCTCGGGGGCAGGGTATGGCTACACCTTC	CASGAGYGYTF
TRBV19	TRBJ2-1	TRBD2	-	TGTGCCAGTAGTATAGGACTAGCCTCTTTTGAGCAGTTCTTC	CASSIGLASFEQFF
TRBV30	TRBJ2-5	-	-	TGTGCCTGGAGTGCGCAGGTCCAAGAGACCCAGTACTTC	CAWSAQVQETQYF